A single sample gave rise to the 32 T cell receptor beta chains below, sequenced in a study of low-dose radiotherapy and immunotherapy resistance in tumors (dated by TCRdb to between 2020 and 2023). TCRdb lists the instrument as Illumina HiSeq 2500. To make first-strand cDNA, Superscript III was used along with a set of TRAV- and TRBV-specific primers so that both the TCRalpha and TCRbeta chains were covered. TCRs were amplified for about 22 PCR cycles with Phusion, using a constant-region primer paired with the adapter attached to the V primers. TCRdb trimmed public reads at Q25 via fastp, called clones via MiXCR and kept in-frame beta chains. Identical CDR3 protein sequences are pooled into one entry, listed with their most common genes and DNA. For this sample there are approximately 80,000 distinct CDR3 sequences; about a sixth appear just once. Approximately 1.5% of the sample goes to the ten largest clones.

Sample time point, as interpreted from the label and publication: after trial treatment. The sample's treatment or condition label, in plain terms: LDRT plus nivolumab, ipilimumab, low-dose cyclophosphamide and aspirin (RACIN trial). The sample here was PBMCs, taken after low-dose radiotherapy plus immunotherapy. These receptors all come from a male donor with prostate cancer.

This clonotype was seen repeatedly, ten times or more. The chain joins TRBV28 to TRBJ2-5; D may match TRBD1 or TRBD2 (5 bases each). Trimming shortened V by 3 bases and J by 5 bases, and 10 bases separated the two germline ends. The CDR3 is 13 amino acids. Germline lookup yields CDR1 MDHEN and CDR2 SYDVKM. Here the CDR3 DNA reads TGTGCCAGCAGTTTTCGGGGCTGGGAGACCCAGTACTTC. It codes for CASSFRGWETQYF.

This clonotype was recorded at least ten times. This sequence joins TRBV7-2 and TRBJ2-7; perhaps TRBD2 as D (6 bases). Deletions cut 7 bases from V and 3 bases from J, with 19 bases between. This CDR3 is built from 15 residues. The germline V gene encodes CDR1 SGHTA and CDR2 FQGNSA. This CDR3 reads CASTPGLAQNYEQYF. The CDR3 DNA follows: TGTGCCAGCACCCCGGGCCTAGCGCAAAACTACGAGCAGTACTTC.

This clonotype was detected many times. The rearrangement uses TRBV7-9 and TRBJ2-1; 11 bases are shared with TRBD2. V dropped 3 bases and J dropped 5; count of bases not matched to a gene: 3. This CDR3 region has 15 residues. In germline, CDR1 is SEHNR, CDR2 FQNEAQ (reference sequence). Here the CDR3 reads CASSLTSGMNNEQFF. Written as DNA, the CDR3 is TGTGCCAGCAGCTTGACTAGCGGGATGAACAATGAGCAGTTCTTC. Full variable domain (outside the CDR3, taken from reference TRBV7-9 and TRBJ2-1): DTGVSQNPRHKITKRGQNVTFRCDPISEHNRLYWYRQTLGQGPEFLTYFQNEAQLEKSRLLSDRFSAERPKGSFSTLEIQRTEQGDSAMYLCASSLTSGMNNEQFFGPGTRLTVL.

This clonotype has at least ten counts. The chain uses TRBV20-1 and TRBJ2-1, with no clear D. The CDR3 runs 14 residues. V was pared by 6 bases and J by 5 bases, with 17 bases between. Germline CDR1 DFQATT, CDR2 SNEGSKA (reference sequence). The CDR3 protein is CSADRMFRDNEQFF. In nucleotides, the CDR3 is TGCAGTGCGGATCGGATGTTTCGGGACAATGAGCAGTTCTTC.

This rearrangement joins TRBV2 to TRBJ2-5; no reliable D call. CDR3 length: 12 residues. Trimming shortened V by 7 bases and J by 5 bases, and 11 bases separated the two germline ends. Germline V gives CDR1 SNHLY, CDR2 FYNNEI. The CDR3 bases are TGTGCCAGCACGTCTTCACCCGAGACCCAGTACTTC. Translating it yields CASTSSPETQYF.

This clonotype was seen many times. Its ends do not fully match the called genes, so a read error is possible. The chain links TRBV28 to TRBJ2-1; D is perhaps TRBD2 (5 bases). The CDR3 spans 14 residues. In germline, CDR1 is MDHEN, CDR2 SYDVKM. Here the CDR3 DNA reads TGTGCCAGCAGTTGGAGGACCTCCCACAATGAGCAGTTCTTC. Its translation is CASSWRTSHNEQFF.

This clonotype was observed at least ten times. The chain employs TRBV30 and TRBJ2-1; tentative D call: TRBD2 (5 bases). The V gene lost 2 bases and the J gene lost 5 bases, with 7 bases spanning the gap. Germline lookup yields CDR1 GTSNPN and CDR2 SVGIG (reference sequence). The CDR3 is 12 residues long. The CDR3 loop reads CAWSQLDNEQFF. CDR3 nucleotides: TGTGCCTGGAGTCAACTAGACAATGAGCAGTTCTTC.

In its sample, this clonotype was seen many times. The chain couples TRBV5-1 to TRBJ2-1; unclear D gene. The germline V and J ends were trimmed by 0 bases and 6 bases, with 7 bases remaining between them. The CDR3 has 13 residues. The germline V gene encodes CDR1 SGHRS and CDR2 YFSETQ. CDR3 amino acids: CASSLAPLNEQFF. CDR3 DNA: TGCGCCAGCAGCTTGGCCCCCCTCAATGAGCAGTTCTTC.

There are many counts of this clonotype. This rearrangement joins TRBV6-6 to TRBJ1-5; D gene unclear. This CDR3 has 13 residues. The ends were cut back, 3 bases at V and 3 bases at J, with 6 bases in the middle. Looked up from germline, CDR1 is MNHNY and CDR2 is SVGAGI (reference sequence). The CDR3 coding sequence is TGTGCCAGCAGTTATGGCGCCAATCAGCCCCAGCATTTT. As protein: CASSYGANQPQHF.

The chain uses TRBV10-3 and TRBJ2-7; D is unresolved. The V gene's germline CDR1 is ENHRY and CDR2 SYGVKD. Trimming stripped 0 bases from V and 3 bases from J, with 9 bases between. The CDR3 runs to 14 residues. The CDR3 reads CAISESPQNYEQYF. The CDR3 region has the DNA TGTGCCATCAGTGAGTCGCCACAGAACTACGAGCAGTACTTC.

This clonotype has at least ten counts. V gene TRBV11-2 combines with J gene TRBJ2-1; maybe TRBD2 (5 bases). Trimming shortened V by 4 bases and J by 3 bases, and 16 bases separated the two germline ends. The CDR3 is 16 residues long. CDR1 and CDR2 (germline): SGHAT, FQNNGV. The CDR3 sequence: CASSSLQGGYYNEQFF. The CDR3 DNA follows: TGTGCCAGCAGCTCCCTCCAAGGCGGGTACTACAATGAGCAGTTCTTC.

Remarks on this clonotype: A read error likely explains this, since a far larger clone differs by one base. The V gene is TRBV28, the J gene TRBJ2-7, with TRBD2 matching 8 bases. Germline V gives CDR1 MDHEN, CDR2 SYDVKM. The length of the CDR3 is 14 residues. V was clipped by 2 bases and J by 7 bases; unmatched bases: 7. CDR3 bases: TGTGCCAGCAGTTTAAGCGGGAGCTACAATGAGCAGTACTTC. It encodes CASSLSGSYNEQYF.

This clonotype came up many times. V is TRBV18 and J is TRBJ2-7, with D possibly being TRBD1 (6 bases). CDR1 and CDR2 from the germline V gene are KGHSH and LQKENI. Trimming left V 0 bases short and J 2 bases short, with 11 bases between. The CDR3 runs 15 residues. CDR3 sequence reads: CASSPPGTRAYEQYF. As DNA, the CDR3 is TGTGCCAGCTCACCACCCGGGACACGGGCCTACGAGCAGTACTTC.

This clonotype was counted at least ten times. The rearrangement uses TRBV5-1 and TRBJ2-5; D not resolved. Germline loops: CDR1 SGHRS, CDR2 YFSETQ. V shed 4 bases and J shed 2 bases, with 18 bases lying between them. CDR3 size: 16 residues. The CDR3 DNA follows: TGCGCCAGCAGCCCCTCTGCCGCGGCAGGACAAGAGACCCAGTACTTC. It is translated as CASSPSAAAGQETQYF.

Ten or more counts support this clonotype. The genes are TRBV6-6 and TRBJ2-3; 9 positions agree with TRBD2. CDR3 size: 22 residues. The germline gives CDR1 MNHNY, CDR2 SVGAGI (reference sequence). Trimming took 2 bases from V and 0 from J; bases not matched to a gene: 21. The CDR3 sequence: CASSYPVGWAGGSSSSTDTQYF. Here the CDR3 DNA reads TGTGCCAGCAGTTACCCCGTAGGATGGGCGGGAGGGTCCTCCTCTAGCACAGATACGCAGTATTTT.

This clonotype was seen many times. CDR3 sequence: CASSLAGGHEQYF. The CDR3 DNA is TGTGCCAGCAGTCTAGCGGGGGGCCACGAGCAGTACTTC. The chain joins TRBV28 to TRBJ2-7, with 11 bases matching TRBD2. The J segment lost 5 bases and the V segment lost 5 bases, leaving 2 bases of the junction unmatched. CDR1 and CDR2 (germline): MDHEN, SYDVKM. This CDR3 spans 13 amino acids.

This clonotype was detected many times. CDR3 residues: CASSLTALNQPQHF. In DNA, the CDR3 is TGTGCCAGCAGCCTAACGGCACTGAATCAGCCCCAGCATTTT. J is TRBJ1-5 and V is TRBV6-1; D unresolved. The CDR3 length is 14 residues. Germline assignment: CDR1 MNHNS and CDR2 SASEGT. Deletions cut 6 bases from V and 4 bases from J, with 13 bases between.

In this sample, this clonotype turned up many times. V and J are TRBV7-9 and TRBJ2-1; 7 bases are a match to TRBD2. With 5 bases clipped from V and 0 bases from J, the junction kept 4 bases outside the gene matches. Per the germline V gene, CDR1 is SEHNR and CDR2 is FQNEAQ (reference sequence). This CDR3 comprises 15 residues. CDR3 DNA: TGTGCCAGCAGCCACGAGCGGGACTCCTACAATGAGCAGTTCTTC. It is translated as CASSHERDSYNEQFF.

Many counts were recorded for this clonotype. The chain combines TRBV19 with TRBJ1-2; TRBD1 agrees at 7 bases. The CDR3 covers 16 residues. Germline CDR1 reads LNHDA; CDR2 reads SQIVND (reference sequence). J gave up 8 bases and V 5 bases, and 17 bases lay outside the gene matches. The CDR3 region is CASSPPDRAEVGGYTF. Here the CDR3 DNA reads TGTGCCAGTAGTCCCCCTGACAGGGCTGAAGTAGGAGGCTACACCTTC.

The chain is built from TRBV7-2 and TRBJ2-1, with TRBD2 identical over 7 bases. The CDR3 totals 12 residues. Germline V CDR1 and CDR2: SGHTA, FQGNSA. After removal of 2 bases from V and 13 bases from J, the junction contained 5 bases not matched to a gene. CDR3 nucleotide sequence: TGTGCCAGCAGCTTACAAGCGGGGCAACAGTTCTTC. Protein product: CASSLQAGQQFF.

As concerns this clonotype: Only one base separates this from a far larger clonotype, so it likely reflects a read error. The chain has TRBV7-2 and TRBJ2-5, with unresolved D. There are 18 residues in the CDR3. CDR1 and CDR2 (germline): SGHTA, FQGNSA. V was pared by 3 bases and J by 11 bases, with 31 bases between. The CDR3 sequence is CASSFRSARSRTPNEQYF. In nucleotides, the CDR3 is TGTGCCAGCAGCTTTCGGAGTGCGCGGTCCAGAACCCCCAATGAGCAGTACTTC.

This clonotype was detected ten times or more. The chain employs TRBV7-2 and TRBJ2-4, with 7 nucleotides matching TRBD1. The trim removed 4 bases at V and 4 bases at J, leaving 7 bases unmatched. There are 15 residues in the CDR3. Germline V CDR1 and CDR2: SGHTA, FQGNSA. The CDR3 DNA reads as TGTGCCAGCAGCTCAGAAGGGACAGTGAAAAACATTCAGTACTTC. Protein: CASSSEGTVKNIQYF.

J is TRBJ2-7 and V is TRBV28; D perhaps matches TRBD1 (5 bases). Looked up from germline, CDR1 is MDHEN and CDR2 is SYDVKM. The CDR3 length is 13 residues. V gave up 3 bases and J gave up 2 bases, with 8 bases separating them. The CDR3 coding sequence is TGTGCCAGCAGTTTTACGGACACCTACGAGCAGTACTTC. Its protein is CASSFTDTYEQYF.

This clonotype was detected ten times or more. The chain employs TRBV30 and TRBJ2-7; the match to TRBD2 covers 7 bases. J gave up 4 bases and V 0 bases, and 12 bases lay outside the gene matches. Germline CDR1 and CDR2: GTSNPN and SVGIG (reference sequence). The CDR3 runs to 16 residues. The CDR3 DNA reads TGTGCCTGGAGTGTACTAGCGTCGGCCCGGGTTTACGAGCAGTACTTC. Its protein is CAWSVLASARVYEQYF. Variable domain in full (rest from reference TRBV30 and TRBJ2-7): SQTIHQWPATLVQPVGSPLSLECTVEGTSNPNLYWYRQAAGRGLQLLFYSVGIGQISSEVPQNLSASRPQDRQFILSSKKLLLSDSGFYLCAWSVLASARVYEQYFGPGTRLTVT.

This clonotype occurred many times. V usage is TRBV29-1 and J usage is TRBJ2-4; TRBD1 matches 11 bases. V trimming: 6 bases; J trimming: 8 bases; junction bases outside the gene matches: 15. The CDR3 loop spans 16 amino acids. Per the germline V gene, CDR1 is SQVTM and CDR2 is ANQGSEA. The CDR3 DNA follows: TGCAGCGTCGGGAGGGGGACAGGGGGTTTCAGGGACATTCAGTACTTC. This sequence encodes CSVGRGTGGFRDIQYF.

This clonotype was detected only a few times. The V and J genes are TRBV19 and TRBJ1-5, with TRBD1 matching over 8 bases. Germline assignment: CDR1 LNHDA and CDR2 SQIVND (reference sequence). Trimming at V came to 7 bases and at J to 3 bases, leaving 8 bases not matched to a gene. The CDR3 runs 15 residues. The CDR3 reads CASTQTQGANQPQHF. CDR3 in DNA: TGTGCCAGTACCCAGACCCAGGGGGCCAATCAGCCCCAGCATTTT.

This clonotype was recorded at least ten times. This sequence joins TRBV10-3 and TRBJ2-1; D may be TRBD1 or TRBD2 (5 bases each). The CDR3 covers 13 residues. Trimming took off 2 bases at V and 9 bases at J, with 11 bases between the two ends. Germline CDR1 and CDR2: ENHRY and SYGVKD. The DNA of the CDR3 is TGTGCCATCAGTGAGAAGGGACCTTTTGAGCAGTTCTTC. This codes for CAISEKGPFEQFF.

This clonotype was detected ten times or more. The chain joins TRBV30 to TRBJ2-5, with D perhaps TRBD1 (6 bases). CDR1 and CDR2 from the germline V gene are GTSNPN and SVGIG (reference sequence). Trimming removed 0 bases at V and 5 bases at J, with 13 bases between. The CDR3 extends over 14 amino acids. In DNA, the CDR3 is TGTGCCTGGAGTGTACTTCCAGGGGTGGAGACCCAGTACTTC. Translating gives CAWSVLPGVETQYF.

Ten or more counts support this clonotype. The V call is TRBV20-1, the J call TRBJ2-7, with a tentative D call TRBD1 (5 bases). The CDR3 is 14 amino acids. V lost 3 bases, J lost 2 bases, and 14 bases lay in between. The V gene's germline CDR1 is DFQATT and CDR2 SNEGSKA (reference sequence). The CDR3 DNA reads as TGCAGTGCTAGCGTCCAGGGCAAGCCCTACGAGCAGTACTTC. Translating it yields CSASVQGKPYEQYF.

Many counts were recorded for this clonotype. V usage is TRBV11-2 and J usage is TRBJ2-5; D may be TRBD1 or TRBD2 (5 bases each). V was trimmed by 2 bases and J by 4 bases, leaving 14 bases between them. Germline V gene sequence: CDR1 SGHAT, CDR2 FQNNGV. This CDR3 comprises 15 residues. CDR3 nucleotide sequence: TGTGCCAGCAGCTTAAATCGGGGACGGGGAGAGACCCAGTACTTC. Protein sequence: CASSLNRGRGETQYF. The variable domain in full, completed from reference TRBV11-2 and TRBJ2-5, reads EAGVAQSPRYKIIEKRQSVAFWCNPISGHATLYWYQQILGQGPKLLIQFQNNGVVDDSQLPKDRFSAERLKGVDSTLKIQPAKLEDSAVYLCASSLNRGRGETQYFGPGTRLLVL.

Worth noting for this clonotype: This likely came from a read error, as a far larger clone is one base away. J is TRBJ2-7 and V is TRBV6-1; 7 bases line up with TRBD2. V was pared by 0 bases and J by 7 bases, with 6 bases of the junction left unmatched. This CDR3 is built from 14 residues. Looked up from germline, CDR1 is MNHNS and CDR2 is SASEGT. Here the CDR3 DNA reads TGTGCCAGCAGTGAAGCGCTTCGGGGGGATGAGCAGTACTTC. Its protein is CASSEALRGDEQYF.

Ten or more counts support this clonotype. This chain uses TRBV29-1 with TRBJ2-3, with D uncertain. This CDR3 is built from 12 residues. Germline loops: CDR1 SQVTM, CDR2 ANQGSEA. Trimming shortened V by 1 base and J by 3 bases, and 5 bases separated the two germline ends. CDR3 sequence (DNA): TGCAGCGTTGAAGCCCAAACAGATACGCAGTATTTT. As protein: CSVEAQTDTQYF.